The clone carrying this TCR beta chain was found many times. What it binds is unknown. Deletions cut 5 bases from V and 8 bases from J, with 15 bases between. From germline, CDR1 is DFQATT and CDR2 SNEGSKA (reference sequence). The length of the CDR3 is 12 residues. TCRdb redid the calling of the 5' RACE reads with MiXCR, one entry per CDR3 protein. The table shows tens of thousands of distinct CDR3 sequences, with roughly 9% occurring only once. These data are taken from a study of early T cells in non-severe SARS-CoV-2 infection. General study points: Lookups in VDJdb leaned toward anti-spike CD8 responses and missed private and CD4 specificities.

This sequence joins TRBV20-1 and TRBJ1-2; D perhaps matches TRBD1 (5 bases). The sequencing input was whole blood. This TCR was recovered from an adult who was a healthcare worker with PCR-confirmed SARS-CoV-2 infection or an uninfected control (not recorded which). CDR3 sequence (DNA): TGCAGTGCTTCTAAAGGGGCGAGGGGCTACACCTTC. This gives the protein CSASKGARGYTF.